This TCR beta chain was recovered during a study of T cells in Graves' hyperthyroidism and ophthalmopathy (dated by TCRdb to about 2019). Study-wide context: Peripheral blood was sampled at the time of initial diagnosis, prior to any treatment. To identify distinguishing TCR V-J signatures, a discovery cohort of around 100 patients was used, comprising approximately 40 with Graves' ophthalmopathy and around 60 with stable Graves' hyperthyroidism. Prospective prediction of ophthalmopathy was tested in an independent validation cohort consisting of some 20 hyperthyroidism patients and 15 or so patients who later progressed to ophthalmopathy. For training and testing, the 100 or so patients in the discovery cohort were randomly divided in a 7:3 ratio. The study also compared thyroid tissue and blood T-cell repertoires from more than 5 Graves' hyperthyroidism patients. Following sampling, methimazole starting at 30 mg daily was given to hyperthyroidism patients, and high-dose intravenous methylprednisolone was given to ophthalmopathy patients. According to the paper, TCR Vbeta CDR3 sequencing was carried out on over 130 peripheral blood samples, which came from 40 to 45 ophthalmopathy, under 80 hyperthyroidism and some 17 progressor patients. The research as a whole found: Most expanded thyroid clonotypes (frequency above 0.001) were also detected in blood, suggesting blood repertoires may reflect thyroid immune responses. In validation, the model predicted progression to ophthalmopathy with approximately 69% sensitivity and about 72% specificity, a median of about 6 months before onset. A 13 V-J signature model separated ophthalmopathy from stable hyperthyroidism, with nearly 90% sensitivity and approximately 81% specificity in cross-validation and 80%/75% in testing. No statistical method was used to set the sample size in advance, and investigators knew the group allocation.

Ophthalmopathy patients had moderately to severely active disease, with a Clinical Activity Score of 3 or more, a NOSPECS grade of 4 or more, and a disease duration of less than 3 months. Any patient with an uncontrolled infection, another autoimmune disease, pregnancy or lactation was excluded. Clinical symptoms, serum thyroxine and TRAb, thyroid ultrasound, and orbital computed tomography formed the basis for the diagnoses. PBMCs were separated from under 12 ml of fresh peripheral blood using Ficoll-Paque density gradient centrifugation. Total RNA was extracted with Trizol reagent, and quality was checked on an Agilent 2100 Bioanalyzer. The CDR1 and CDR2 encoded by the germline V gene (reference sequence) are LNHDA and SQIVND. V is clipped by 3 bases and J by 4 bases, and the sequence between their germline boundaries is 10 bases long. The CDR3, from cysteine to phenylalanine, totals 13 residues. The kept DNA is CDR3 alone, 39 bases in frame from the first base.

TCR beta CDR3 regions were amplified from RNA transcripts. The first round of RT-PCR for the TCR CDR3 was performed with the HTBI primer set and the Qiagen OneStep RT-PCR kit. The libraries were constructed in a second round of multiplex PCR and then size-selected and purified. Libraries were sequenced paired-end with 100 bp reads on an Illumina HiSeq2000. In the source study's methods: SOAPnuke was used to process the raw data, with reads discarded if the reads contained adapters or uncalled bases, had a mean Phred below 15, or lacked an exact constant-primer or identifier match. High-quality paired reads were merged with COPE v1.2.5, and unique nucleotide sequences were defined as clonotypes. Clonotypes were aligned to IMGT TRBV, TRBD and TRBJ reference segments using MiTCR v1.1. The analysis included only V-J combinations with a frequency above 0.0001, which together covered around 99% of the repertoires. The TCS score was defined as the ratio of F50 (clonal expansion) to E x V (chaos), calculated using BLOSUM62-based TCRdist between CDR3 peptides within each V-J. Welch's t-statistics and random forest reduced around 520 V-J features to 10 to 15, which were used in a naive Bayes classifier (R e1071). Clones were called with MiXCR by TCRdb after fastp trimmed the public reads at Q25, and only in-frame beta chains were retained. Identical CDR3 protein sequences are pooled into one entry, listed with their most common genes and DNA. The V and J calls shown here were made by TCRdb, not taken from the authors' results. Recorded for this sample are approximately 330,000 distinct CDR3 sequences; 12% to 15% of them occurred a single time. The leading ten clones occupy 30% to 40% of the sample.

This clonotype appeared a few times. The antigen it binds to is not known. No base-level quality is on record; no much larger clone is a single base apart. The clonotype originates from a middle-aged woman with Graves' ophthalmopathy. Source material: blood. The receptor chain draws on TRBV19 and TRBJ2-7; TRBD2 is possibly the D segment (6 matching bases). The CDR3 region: CASSIGDSYEQYF. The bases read TGTGCCAGTAGTATCGGGGACTCGTACGAGCAGTACTTC.